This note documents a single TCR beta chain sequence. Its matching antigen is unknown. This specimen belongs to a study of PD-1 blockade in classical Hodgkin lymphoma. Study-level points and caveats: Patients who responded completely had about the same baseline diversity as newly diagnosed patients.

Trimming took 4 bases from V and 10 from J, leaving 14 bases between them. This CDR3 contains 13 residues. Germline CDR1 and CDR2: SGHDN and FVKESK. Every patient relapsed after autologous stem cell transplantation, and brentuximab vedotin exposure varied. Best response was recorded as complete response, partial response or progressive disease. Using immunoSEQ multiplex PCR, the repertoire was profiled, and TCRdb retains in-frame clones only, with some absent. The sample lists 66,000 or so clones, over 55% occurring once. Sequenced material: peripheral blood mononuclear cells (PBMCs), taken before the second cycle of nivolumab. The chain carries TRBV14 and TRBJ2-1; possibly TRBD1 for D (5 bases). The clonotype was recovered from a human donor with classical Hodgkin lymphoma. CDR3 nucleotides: TGTGCCAGCAGCCTTACCCAGGGTCGGGAGCAGTTCTTC. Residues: CASSLTQGREQFF.